This T cell receptor beta chain was recovered during a study of T cells in Graves' hyperthyroidism and ophthalmopathy. This clonotype has more than one count but fewer than ten. It was RNA transcripts that yielded the amplified TCR beta CDR3 regions. A first-round RT-PCR of the TCR CDR3 used the HTBI primer set. TCRdb reanalysed the multiplex PCR reads using MiXCR and keeps one entry per CDR3 protein. The sample contains about 700,000 distinct CDR3 sequences, 11% to 15% of which appear only once. Germline V lookup: CDR1 MNHNS, CDR2 SASEGT. Trimming took 8 bases from V and 7 from J, leaving 17 bases between them. The CDR3 is made up of 14 amino acids.

The source is a woman aged 18-29 years with Graves' hyperthyroidism. This chain uses TRBV6-1 with TRBJ1-4; D possibly corresponds to TRBD1 (6 bases). The sequencing sample was made of blood. This CDR3 is CASGTTFQSEKLFF. CDR3 sequence (DNA): TGTGCCAGCGGGACAACCTTCCAATCTGAAAAACTGTTTTTT.